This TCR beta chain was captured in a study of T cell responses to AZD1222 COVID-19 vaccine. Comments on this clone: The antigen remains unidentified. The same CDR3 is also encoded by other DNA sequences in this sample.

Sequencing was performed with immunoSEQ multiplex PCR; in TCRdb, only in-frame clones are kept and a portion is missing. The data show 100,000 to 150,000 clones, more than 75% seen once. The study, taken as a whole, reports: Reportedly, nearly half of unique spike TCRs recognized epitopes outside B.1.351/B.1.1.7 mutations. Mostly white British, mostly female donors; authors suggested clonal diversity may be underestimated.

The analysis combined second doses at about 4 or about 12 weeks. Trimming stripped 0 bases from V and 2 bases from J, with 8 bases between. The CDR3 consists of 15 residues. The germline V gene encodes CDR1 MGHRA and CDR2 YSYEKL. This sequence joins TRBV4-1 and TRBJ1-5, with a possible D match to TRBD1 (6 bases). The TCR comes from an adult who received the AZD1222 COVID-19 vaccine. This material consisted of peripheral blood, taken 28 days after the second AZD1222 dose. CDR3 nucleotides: TGCGCCAGCAGCCAAGAATCAGGGGGCAATCAGCCCCAGCATTTT. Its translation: CASSQESGGNQPQHF.